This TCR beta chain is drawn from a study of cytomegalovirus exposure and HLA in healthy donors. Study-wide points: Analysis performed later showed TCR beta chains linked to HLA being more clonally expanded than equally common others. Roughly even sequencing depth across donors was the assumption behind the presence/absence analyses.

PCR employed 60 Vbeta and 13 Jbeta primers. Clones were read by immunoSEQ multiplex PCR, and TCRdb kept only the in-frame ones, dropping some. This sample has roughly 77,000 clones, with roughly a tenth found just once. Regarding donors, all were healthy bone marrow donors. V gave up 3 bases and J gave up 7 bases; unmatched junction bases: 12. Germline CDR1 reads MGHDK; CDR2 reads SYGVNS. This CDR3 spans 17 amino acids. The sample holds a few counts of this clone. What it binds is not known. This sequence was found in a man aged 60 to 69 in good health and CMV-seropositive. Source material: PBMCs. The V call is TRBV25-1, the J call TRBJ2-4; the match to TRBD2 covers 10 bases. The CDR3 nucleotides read TGTGCCAGCAGTGACAACCTAGCGGGAGTAACTCTGAACATTCAGTACTTC. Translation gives CASSDNLAGVTLNIQYF.